These 27 T cell receptor beta chains came from one sample sequenced in a study of blood T cell repertoires in COVID-19. Assay used: immunoSEQ multiplex PCR; TCRdb lists only in-frame clones, some missing. Found here are about 200,000 clones, 92% of them singletons; the top ten hold 0.95% to 1.5%. Source material: peripheral blood. These receptors were taken from a man aged 30 to 45 with acute or convalescent COVID-19.

The chain recombines TRBV2 with TRBJ2-5; tentatively, D is TRBD2 (6 bases). The germline V and J ends were trimmed by 4 bases and 10 bases, with 25 bases remaining between them. Germline V CDR1 and CDR2: SNHLY, FYNNEI. The CDR3 is made up of 16 amino acids. CDR3 sequence: CASSGEAAGSGGNQYF. The CDR3 nucleotides read TGTGCCAGCAGTGGGGAGGCAGCTGGGAGTGGGGGGAACCAGTACTTC.

The chain carries TRBV9 and TRBJ1-1; 9 nucleotides match TRBD1. The CDR3 is 16 residues long. Germline CDR1 SGDLS, CDR2 YYNGEE. V dropped 2 bases and J dropped 2; count of bases not matched to a gene: 7. CDR3 amino acids: CASSVEDRGVNTEAFF. The DNA of the CDR3 is TGTGCCAGCAGCGTGGAGGACAGGGGAGTCAACACTGAAGCTTTCTTT.

V usage is TRBV27 and J usage is TRBJ2-7; D is possibly TRBD2 (7 bases). V gave up 6 bases and J gave up 1 base, with 28 bases separating them. The length of the CDR3 is 19 residues. Germline loops: CDR1 MNHEY, CDR2 SMNVEV (reference sequence). For the CDR3, the DNA is TGTGCCAGCAGCCAGACACAAACCAAACAGGGAGGGTGGTCCTACGAGCAGTACTTC. As protein: CASSQTQTKQGGWSYEQYF.

Concerning this clone itself: The junction shows a germline mismatch at one end, possibly a read error. V and J are TRBV19 and TRBJ2-2; D is possibly TRBD2 (5 bases). CDR3 length: 15 residues. Germline loops: CDR1 LNHDA, CDR2 SQIVND (reference sequence). CDR3 residues: CASSLGGSKTGELFF. CDR3 nucleotides: TGTGCCAGTAGCCTAGGCGGGTCGAAAACCGGGGAGCTGTTTTTT. Using reference TRBV19 and TRBJ2-2 for the parts outside the CDR3, the full variable domain is DGGITQSPKYLFRKEGQNVTLSCEQNLNHDAMYWYRQDPGQGLRLIYYSQIVNDFQKGDIAEGYSVSREKKESFPLTVTSAQKNPTAFYLCASSLGGSKTGELFFGEGSRLTVL.

V is TRBV7-2 and J is TRBJ2-1; the match to TRBD1 covers 7 bases. CDR3 length: 15 amino acids. V gave up 1 base and J gave up 7 bases; unmatched junction bases: 7. Germline CDR1 is SGHTA and CDR2 is FQGNSA. CDR3 coding DNA: TGTGCCAGCAGCTTAGGGGCAGGGGGTAAGAATGAGCAGTTCTTC. Translation gives CASSLGAGGKNEQFF.

This chain joins TRBV5-4 and TRBJ2-1; a weak D match, TRBD1 (5 bases). V lost 8 bases and J 9 bases, leaving 15 bases between the germline ends. From germline, CDR1 is SGHNT and CDR2 YYREEE (reference sequence). This CDR3 comprises 12 residues. DNA for the CDR3: TGTGCCAGTGGGGCTCCCGAAGGTGAGCAGTTCTTC. The encoded protein is CASGAPEGEQFF.

The chain links TRBV2 to TRBJ1-2, with D uncertain. Germline loops: CDR1 SNHLY, CDR2 FYNNEI. The CDR3 loop spans 14 amino acids. The germline V and J ends were trimmed by 1 base and 5 bases, with 11 bases remaining between them. Here the CDR3 reads CASSEGSAVYGYTF. CDR3 nucleotide sequence: TGTGCCAGCAGTGAAGGGTCGGCGGTGTATGGCTACACCTTC.

The rearrangement joins TRBV7-9 to TRBJ1-2, with 7 positions matching TRBD1. The junction had 9 bases not matched to a gene; V was cut back by 4 bases and J by 7 bases. The CDR3 runs 14 residues. Per the germline V gene, CDR1 is SEHNR and CDR2 is FQNEAQ (reference sequence). CDR3: CASSSGTAGSGYTF. The DNA for the CDR3 is TGTGCCAGCAGCTCCGGGACAGCCGGGTCTGGCTACACCTTC.

The V gene is TRBV10-3, the J gene TRBJ1-5; TRBD1 matches 7 bases. CDR3 length equals 14 residues. V trimming: 6 bases; J trimming: 5 bases; junction bases outside the gene matches: 7. The germline V gene encodes CDR1 ENHRY and CDR2 SYGVKD. CDR3 nucleotides: TGTGCCATCAGCTCCTCAGGGGGAGATCAGCCCCAGCATTTT. Its protein product is CAISSSGGDQPQHF.

This clone was counted a single time. This chain joins TRBV10-3 and TRBJ1-1, with D unclear. This CDR3 has 12 residues. In germline, CDR1 is ENHRY, CDR2 SYGVKD. V shed 4 bases and J shed 1 base, with 4 bases lying between them. CDR3 protein: CAISGQNTEAFF. In DNA, the CDR3 is TGTGCCATCAGTGGACAGAACACTGAAGCTTTCTTT.

This clone was counted once. The genes are TRBV7-8 and TRBJ2-2; maybe TRBD1 (7 bases). Trimming removed 3 bases from V and 9 bases from J, with 14 bases in between. CDR1 and CDR2 (germline): SGHVS, FQNEAQ. The CDR3 is 14 amino acids. For the CDR3, the DNA is TGTGCCAGCAGCTTCGACAGGGAGGAGCGGGAGCTGTTTTTT. It codes for CASSFDREERELFF.

The rearrangement uses TRBV28 and TRBJ1-5; 7 bases align to TRBD1. The CDR3 sequence is 14 residues long. V gave up 5 bases and J gave up 3 bases; unmatched junction bases: 4. Germline CDR1 is MDHEN and CDR2 is SYDVKM. CDR3 bases: TGTGCCAGCAGTAGACAGGGCTACAATCAGCCCCAGCATTTT. Translating gives CASSRQGYNQPQHF. Combining the CDR3 with reference TRBV28 and TRBJ1-5 gives the whole variable domain DVKVTQSSRYLVKRTGEKVFLECVQDMDHENMFWYRQDPGLGLRLIYFSYDVKMKEKGDIPEGYSVSREKKERFSLILESASTNQTSMYLCASSRQGYNQPQHFGDGTRLSIL.

The V gene is TRBV7-9, the J gene TRBJ1-6; D call uncertain. The CDR3 contains 14 residues. Looked up from germline, CDR1 is SEHNR and CDR2 is FQNEAQ (reference sequence). Trimming removed 0 bases from V and 14 bases from J, with 14 bases in between. Here the CDR3 DNA reads TGTGCCAGCAGCTTAGCGTCTCGGGGTCCGGCCCTCCACTTT. Translated, it gives CASSLASRGPALHF.

This clone appeared once. This specimen includes other DNA sequences encoding the same CDR3. The V call is TRBV3-1 (or the pseudogene TRBV3-2), the J call TRBJ2-5; possible D gene TRBD2, 7 bases. The CDR3 consists of 15 residues. CDR1 is LGHDT, CDR2 YNNKEL, per germline (reference sequence). V gave up 0 bases and J gave up 5 bases, with 13 bases separating them. The chain's CDR3 is CASSQDWGGRETQYF. The CDR3 bases are TGTGCCAGCAGCCAAGACTGGGGGGGCAGGGAGACCCAGTACTTC.

The rearrangement uses TRBV2 and TRBJ2-7; tentatively, D is TRBD2 (6 bases). The ends were cut back, 5 bases at V and 3 bases at J, with 11 bases in the middle. The CDR3 runs 13 residues. From germline, CDR1 is SNHLY and CDR2 FYNNEI. The CDR3 coding sequence is TGTGCCAGCAGTAGGGACTTAAGCTACGAGCAGTACTTC. This translates into CASSRDLSYEQYF.

The gene calls are TRBV28 and TRBJ2-7, with 7 bases fitting TRBD1. The J segment lost 4 bases and the V segment lost 4 bases, leaving 10 bases of the junction unmatched. The CDR3 sequence is 15 residues long. CDR1 and CDR2 from the germline V gene are MDHEN and SYDVKM. Written as DNA, the CDR3 is TGTGCCAGCAGTTCCCAGGGGGAATTGGTTTACGAGCAGTACTTC. Encoded protein: CASSSQGELVYEQYF.

The chain joins TRBV6-2 or TRBV6-3 to TRBJ2-7; D remains ambiguous. Germline loops: CDR1 MNHEY, CDR2 SVGEGT. V was shortened by 2 bases and J by 5 bases, with 13 bases between the two germline ends. This CDR3 spans 14 amino acids. The CDR3 DNA reads TGTGCCAGCAGTTACCACCCTAATGCGGACGAGCAGTACTTC. Translated, it gives CASSYHPNADEQYF.

V usage is TRBV10-2 and J usage is TRBJ2-7; 8 bases map to TRBD1. V shed 10 bases and J 3 bases; nucleotides not matched to a gene: 5. The CDR3 sequence is 12 residues long. CDR1 and CDR2 from the germline V gene are WSHSY and SAAADI. CDR3 region: CAIWDRLYEQYF. Written as DNA, the CDR3 is TGCGCCATATGGGACAGGCTCTACGAGCAGTACTTC.

The chain recombines TRBV6-5 with TRBJ2-7; 10 bases align to TRBD2. J was trimmed by 4 bases and V by 7 bases; bases with no gene match: 10. Looked up from germline, CDR1 is MNHEY and CDR2 is SVGAGI. The length of the CDR3 is 15 residues. This chain's CDR3 is CASKSGGAGGYEQYF. The CDR3 coding sequence is TGTGCCAGCAAGAGCGGGGGGGCCGGAGGTTACGAGCAGTACTTC.

V usage is TRBV10-2 and J usage is TRBJ1-5; 8 bases fit TRBD1. This CDR3 contains 16 residues. From germline, CDR1 is WSHSY and CDR2 SAAADI. V was clipped by 1 base and J by 2 bases; unmatched bases: 4. The CDR3 loop reads CASSEYTGGGNQPQHF. The CDR3 DNA reads as TGCGCCAGCAGTGAGTACACAGGGGGAGGCAATCAGCCCCAGCATTTT.

DNA for the CDR3: TGTGCCAGCAGCCCGTGGGACAGATACTCTGGGGCCAACGTCCTGACTTTC. Protein product: CASSPWDRYSGANVLTF. The rearrangement links TRBV5-6 to TRBJ2-6; TRBD1 matches 7 bases. Unmatched junction bases numbered 7, after V lost 4 bases and J lost 0 bases. The germline CDR1 and CDR2 sequences are SGHDT and YYEEEE. The CDR3 runs 17 residues.

The chain carries TRBV11-1 and TRBJ2-7; no definite D call. V gave up 2 bases and J gave up 7 bases, with 12 bases separating them. The CDR3 consists of 13 residues. The germline V gene encodes CDR1 SGHAT and CDR2 FQDESV (reference sequence). CDR3 sequence (DNA): TGTGCCAGCAGCTTATATGAATCGGTGGAGCAGTACTTC. It codes for CASSLYESVEQYF. Full variable domain (remainder filled in from reference TRBV11-1 and TRBJ2-7): EAEVAQSPRYKITEKSQAVAFWCDPISGHATLYWYRQILGQGPELLVQFQDESVVDDSQLPKDRFSAERLKGVDSTLKIQPAELGDSAMYLCASSLYESVEQYFGPGTRLTVT.

As concerns this clone: This specimen includes other DNA sequences encoding the same CDR3. This chain uses TRBV5-1 with TRBJ2-7; 7 bases align to TRBD2. Germline lookup yields CDR1 SGHRS and CDR2 YFSETQ. V dropped 4 bases and J dropped 3; count of bases not matched to a gene: 7. CDR3 length equals 14 residues. For the CDR3, the DNA is TGCGCCAGCAGCCCGGGGACGGGAGGCTACGAGCAGTACTTC. As protein: CASSPGTGGYEQYF. The whole variable domain, filled in from reference TRBV5-1 and TRBJ2-7, reads KAGVTQTPRYLIKTRGQQVTLSCSPISGHRSVSWYQQTPGQGLQFLFEYFSETQRNKGNFPGRFSGRQFSNSRSEMNVSTLELGDSALYLCASSPGTGGYEQYFGPGTRLTVT.

The gene calls are TRBV5-6 and TRBJ2-1; 9 nucleotides agree with TRBD1. The V gene's germline CDR1 is SGHDT and CDR2 YYEEEE. The trim removed 2 bases at V and 10 bases at J, leaving 1 base unmatched. There are 12 residues in the CDR3. The CDR3 DNA sequence: TGTGCCAGCAGCTTTGGGACAGGGGAGCAGTTCTTC. It is translated as CASSFGTGEQFF.

The V and J genes are TRBV29-1 and TRBJ2-1; a weak D match, TRBD1 (5 bases). V gave up 0 bases and J gave up 10 bases, with 13 bases separating them. Germline V gene data show CDR1 as SQVTM and CDR2 as ANQGSEA. CDR3 length: 13 residues. CDR3 loop: CSVEDPQAKEQFF. The CDR3 coding sequence is TGCAGCGTTGAAGATCCACAGGCAAAAGAGCAGTTCTTC.

The rearrangement uses TRBV19 and TRBJ1-1; D gene uncertain. The CDR3 loop spans 13 amino acids. V lost 3 bases and J 1 base, leaving 6 bases between the germline ends. Germline V gene sequence: CDR1 LNHDA, CDR2 SQIVND (reference sequence). The CDR3 loop is CASSIMWNTEAFF. In nucleotides, the CDR3 is TGTGCCAGTAGTATCATGTGGAACACTGAAGCTTTCTTT.

The J gene is TRBJ1-2, the V gene TRBV11-2; TRBD1 might be the D (6 bases). Germline V lookup: CDR1 SGHAT, CDR2 FQNNGV. The CDR3 is made up of 17 amino acids. Trimming took off 1 base at V and 4 bases at J, with 19 bases between the two ends. This CDR3 is CASSLGVGQGLVYGYTF. CDR3 coding DNA: TGTGCCAGCAGCTTAGGAGTGGGGCAGGGGTTAGTCTATGGCTACACCTTC.